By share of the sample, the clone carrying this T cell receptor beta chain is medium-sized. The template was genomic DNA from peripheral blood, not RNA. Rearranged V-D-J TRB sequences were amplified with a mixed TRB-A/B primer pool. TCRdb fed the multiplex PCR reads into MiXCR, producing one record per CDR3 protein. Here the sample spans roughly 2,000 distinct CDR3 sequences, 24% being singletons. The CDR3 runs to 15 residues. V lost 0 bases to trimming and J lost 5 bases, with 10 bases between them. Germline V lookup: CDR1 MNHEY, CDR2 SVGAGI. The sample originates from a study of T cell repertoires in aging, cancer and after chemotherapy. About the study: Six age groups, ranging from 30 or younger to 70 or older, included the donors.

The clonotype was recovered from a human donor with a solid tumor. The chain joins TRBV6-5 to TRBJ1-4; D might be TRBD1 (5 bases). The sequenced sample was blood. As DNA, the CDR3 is TGTGCCAGCAGTTACTCCTGGAGACAGAATGAAAAACTGTTTTTT. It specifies CASSYSWRQNEKLFF.